The rows below give T cell receptor beta chains drawn from one sample of a study of blood T cells in healthy people across ages. TCRdb re-derived calls from the 5' RACE reads in MiXCR, one entry per CDR3 protein. The table records hundreds of thousands of distinct CDR3 sequences, over 25% of them present only once. The data also belong to a second study, concerning T cells of mothers and their children.

The material sequenced was blood. These TCRs come from a boy between 2 and 10 years old in good health. Both conserved end residues are part of each CDR3. D genes are given only for firm matches. Size values are once, few and many counts, or a class for expanded clones, and some rows have none.

>NA|TRBJ2-3|TRBD1|TRBV10-3
CAIRTRQGVADTQYF
TGTGCCATCAGGACCCGACAGGGGGTTGCAGATACGCAGTATTTT
>few|TRBJ2-3|TRBD2|TRBV9
CAGSPGLDLHTQYF
TGTGCCGGCAGCCCGGGACTAGACCTACATACGCAGTATTTT
>NA|TRBJ2-7|NA|TRBV6-2/TRBV6-3
CASGDYEQYF
TGTGCCAGCGGGGACTACGAGCAGTACTTC
>NA|TRBJ1-5|NA|TRBV6-2/TRBV6-3
CASRYYGTSPGQPQHF
TGTGCCAGCAGATACTACGGGACATCACCGGGTCAGCCCCAGCATTTT
>once|TRBJ1-4|NA|TRBV7-9
CASSPTEINEKLFF
TGTGCCAGCAGCCCCACTGAGATTAATGAAAAACTGTTTTTT
>NA|TRBJ2-7|TRBD1|TRBV20-1
CSARDKTGDNEQYF
TGCAGTGCTAGAGATAAGACAGGGGACAACGAGCAGTACTTC
>NA|TRBJ2-1|TRBD2|TRBV24-1
CATRPTSGDNEQFF
TGTGCCACCAGACCCACTAGCGGGGACAATGAGCAGTTCTTC
>NA|TRBJ2-1|NA|TRBV3-1
CASSPSFEEQFF
TGTGCCAGCAGCCCTAGCTTTGAGGAGCAGTTCTTC
>NA|TRBJ2-1|NA|TRBV3-1
CASSRWDHRDNEQFF
TGTGCCAGCAGCCGATGGGACCATAGGGACAATGAGCAGTTCTTC
>NA|TRBJ2-6|TRBD1|TRBV7-3
CASSPILRDRISGANVLTF
TGTGCCAGCAGCCCCATCCTCCGGGACAGGATCTCTGGGGCCAACGTCCTGACTTTC
>few|TRBJ1-1|NA|TRBV7-2
CASSLNEKGLAFF
TGTGCCAGCAGCTTAAACGAAAAGGGTTTAGCTTTCTTT
>few|TRBJ2-7|NA|TRBV3-1
CASSQLDFSYEQYF
TGTGCCAGCAGCCAACTAGATTTCTCCTACGAGCAGTACTTC
>NA|TRBJ2-3|TRBD2|TRBV7-2
CASRGGLAGANPGWDTQYF
TGTGCCAGCAGGGGGGGGCTAGCGGGAGCGAACCCCGGGTGGGATACGCAGTATTTT
>NA|TRBJ2-2|NA|TRBV6-5
CASSYSIPGTPNTGELFF
TGTGCCAGCAGTTACTCGATCCCCGGGACTCCGAACACCGGGGAGCTGTTTTTT
>NA|TRBJ2-3|TRBD2|TRBV7-6
CASSLGASTSGSTLDTQYF
TGTGCCAGCAGCTTAGGCGCTAGTACTAGCGGGAGCACATTAGATACGCAGTATTTT
>NA|TRBJ2-1|TRBD2|TRBV12-3/TRBV12-4
CASRRLAGDNEQFF
TGTGCCAGCAGGCGGCTAGCGGGAGACAATGAGCAGTTCTTC
>NA|TRBJ2-1|NA|TRBV29-1
CSVFGPESSYNEQFF
TGCAGCGTCTTCGGGCCCGAGAGCTCCTACAATGAGCAGTTCTTC
>few|TRBJ1-1|NA|TRBV3-1
CASSPLRRTEAFF
TGTGCCAGCAGCCCTCTCCGTCGGACTGAAGCTTTCTTT
>few|TRBJ1-1|TRBD1|TRBV28
CASSLGGQGRGAFF
TGTGCCAGCAGTTTAGGGGGACAGGGCCGAGGAGCTTTCTTT
>NA|TRBJ2-2|TRBD2|TRBV20-1
CSARDPLAGMHGELFF
TGCAGTGCTAGAGATCCCCTAGCGGGGATGCACGGGGAGCTGTTTTTT
>NA|TRBJ1-2|TRBD1|TRBV12-3/TRBV12-4
CASTFTGVYGYTF
TGTGCCAGCACTTTTACAGGGGTCTATGGCTACACCTTC
>NA|TRBJ2-7|NA|TRBV20-1
CSADLPYEQYF
TGCAGTGCTGACCTTCCCTACGAGCAGTACTTC
>few|TRBJ2-6|NA|TRBV21-1
CASSNGSGRASGANVLTF
TGTGCCAGCAGCAACGGTAGCGGGAGGGCCTCTGGGGCCAACGTCCTGACTTTC
>NA|TRBJ2-5|NA|TRBV7-9
CASRPGLKETQYF
TGTGCCAGCAGACCGGGACTTAAAGAGACCCAGTACTTC
>NA|TRBJ1-2|TRBD1|TRBV5-1
CASSLSDRVYGYTF
TGCGCCAGCAGCTTATCGGACAGGGTGTATGGCTACACCTTC
>NA|TRBJ2-1|TRBD1|TRBV5-4
CASSPDRVVNNEQFF
TGTGCCAGCAGCCCCGACAGGGTTGTCAACAATGAGCAGTTCTTC
>NA|TRBJ2-3|TRBD1|TRBV6-5
CASSVGQGTTDTQYF
TGTGCCAGCAGCGTGGGACAGGGGACCACAGATACGCAGTATTTT
>NA|TRBJ2-3|TRBD2|TRBV9
CASSRSGVITDTQYF
TGTGCCAGCAGCCGCAGCGGGGTGATCACAGATACGCAGTATTTT
>NA|TRBJ2-7|NA|TRBV2
CALASRSEQYF
TGTGCCTTGGCTAGCCGCTCCGAGCAGTACTTC
>many|TRBJ2-5|NA|TRBV12-5
CASGLGTVWETQYF
TGTGCTAGTGGTTTGGGGACAGTATGGGAGACCCAGTACTTC
>once|TRBJ2-5|TRBD2|TRBV7-2
CASSLGGGSKTQYF
TGTGCCAGCAGCTTAGGCGGGGGGAGTAAGACCCAGTACTTC
>many|TRBJ2-6|NA|TRBV7-9
CASSRSGANVLTF
TGTGCCAGCAGCCGTTCTGGGGCCAACGTCCTGACTTTC
>NA|TRBJ1-2|NA|TRBV10-2
CASSEILLRVSQGYTF
TGCGCCAGCAGTGAGATTTTACTCCGGGTTAGCCAAGGCTACACCTTC
>many|TRBJ2-5|NA|TRBV7-2
CASSPRVETQYF
TGTGCCAGCAGCCCGAGGGTCGAGACCCAGTACTTC
>NA|TRBJ1-6|NA|TRBV6-1
CASSDSPDNSPLHF
TGTGCCAGCAGTGATAGCCCGGATAATTCACCCCTCCACTTT